This entry lists 16 T cell receptor beta chains sequenced from one sample in a study of T cell responses to AZD1222 COVID-19 vaccine. Profiling relied on immunoSEQ multiplex PCR, and the TCRdb table lists in-frame clones only, not all of them. The sample holds around 75,000 clones, 88% seen once. Here the sequenced sample was peripheral blood, taken 28 days after the second dose of the MenACWY control vaccine. Receptors originate from an adult who received the MenACWY meningococcal vaccine as a control.

The chain recombines TRBV28 with TRBJ1-5; no reliable D call. Trimming took off 7 bases at V and 2 bases at J, with 6 bases between the two ends. Germline V CDR1 and CDR2: MDHEN, SYDVKM. The CDR3 has 12 residues. The CDR3, as DNA: TGTGCCAGCAACGCGGGCAATCAGCCCCAGCATTTT. Protein product: CASNAGNQPQHF.

In this sample, this clone turned up a few times. J is TRBJ2-3 and V is TRBV4-2; D perhaps matches TRBD2 (6 bases). Germline values: CDR1 LGHNA, CDR2 YNFKEQ. The CDR3 contains 16 residues. V was trimmed by 0 bases and J by 5 bases, leaving 15 bases between them. DNA of the CDR3: TGTGCCAGCAGCCAAGATCACGGGGGAGGTGGAGATACGCAGTATTTT. Translated: CASSQDHGGGGDTQYF.

J is TRBJ1-1 and V is TRBV6-5; TRBD1 might be the D (5 bases). Trimming shortened V by 11 bases and J by 1 base, and 14 bases separated the two germline ends. In germline, CDR1 is MNHEY, CDR2 SVGAGI. This CDR3 has 13 residues. CDR3 protein: CAVEGRANTEAFF. The CDR3 DNA sequence: TGTGCCGTGGAGGGCAGGGCGAACACTGAAGCTTTCTTT.

The rearrangement links TRBV30 to TRBJ1-2; 7 positions match TRBD1. This CDR3 spans 14 amino acids. Losses at the gene ends were 4 bases for V and 7 bases for J; bases not matched to a gene: 12. Germline-derived CDR1 and CDR2 are GTSNPN and SVGIG (reference sequence). The CDR3: CAWIRQGETSGYTF. CDR3 sequence (DNA): TGTGCCTGGATTAGACAGGGAGAGACCTCTGGCTACACCTTC.

The chain joins TRBV18 to TRBJ1-4, with 9 bases that match TRBD1. The CDR3 sequence is 17 residues long. Germline V gene sequence: CDR1 KGHSH, CDR2 LQKENI. Losses at the gene ends were 3 bases for V and 2 bases for J; bases not matched to a gene: 7. The CDR3 DNA is TGTGCCAGCTCACCGGGACAGGGAACGTCGACTAATGAAAAACTGTTTTTT. Translating gives CASSPGQGTSTNEKLFF.

The V call is TRBV7-2, the J call TRBJ2-3; D is perhaps TRBD2 (6 bases). Germline V lookup: CDR1 SGHTA, CDR2 FQGNSA. This CDR3 region has 15 residues. Trimming took off 4 bases at V and 5 bases at J, with 16 bases between the two ends. The CDR3 sequence: CASSSQLGAGDTQYF. In DNA form, the CDR3 reads TGTGCCAGCAGCTCTCAACTGGGAGCGGGAGATACGCAGTATTTT.

The V gene is TRBV5-1, the J gene TRBJ2-5; 7 positions match TRBD2. Germline V gene data show CDR1 as SGHRS and CDR2 as YFSETQ. Trimming removed 1 base from V and 4 bases from J; junction bases left unmatched: 7. The CDR3 is 15 residues long. CDR3 sequence: CASSLFGLEGETQYF. CDR3 DNA: TGCGCCAGCAGCTTGTTTGGACTAGAAGGAGAGACCCAGTACTTC. The variable domain in full, with the rest retrieved from reference TRBV5-1 and TRBJ2-5, is KAGVTQTPRYLIKTRGQQVTLSCSPISGHRSVSWYQQTPGQGLQFLFEYFSETQRNKGNFPGRFSGRQFSNSRSEMNVSTLELGDSALYLCASSLFGLEGETQYFGPGTRLLVL.

This clone was seen a single time. The rearrangement links TRBV7-2 to TRBJ2-3; no reliable D call. Deletions cut 1 base from V and 0 bases from J, with 11 bases between. The germline V gene encodes CDR1 SGHTA and CDR2 FQGNSA. The CDR3 contains 16 residues. CDR3 amino acids: CASSLDRAPSTDTQYF. In DNA form, the CDR3 reads TGTGCCAGCAGCTTAGACCGGGCCCCTAGCACAGATACGCAGTATTTT.

This clone occurred a few times. This chain joins TRBV25-1 and TRBJ2-7, with a weak D call TRBD1 (6 bases). V gave up 3 bases and J gave up 3 bases, with 15 bases separating them. CDR1 is MGHDK, CDR2 SYGVNS, per germline. The CDR3 runs to 15 residues. The CDR3 sequence is CASSDPKRDNYEQYF. The CDR3 DNA reads as TGTGCCAGCAGTGACCCGAAACGGGACAACTACGAGCAGTACTTC.

This clone was detected once. The chain links TRBV25-1 to TRBJ2-6; 12 bases are a match to TRBD1. V was pared by 4 bases and J by 4 bases, with 5 bases of the junction left unmatched. Looked up from germline, CDR1 is MGHDK and CDR2 is SYGVNS. The CDR3 is made up of 17 amino acids. The CDR3 nucleotides are TGTGCCAGCAGTGCGGGGACAGGGGGCCGGGGGGCCAACGTCCTGACTTTC. This translates into CASSAGTGGRGANVLTF.

The rearrangement links TRBV2 to TRBJ1-2; D perhaps matches TRBD1 (6 bases). Germline CDR1 is SNHLY and CDR2 is FYNNEI. The CDR3 consists of 14 residues. The V gene lost 5 bases and the J gene lost 8 bases, with 18 bases spanning the gap. As DNA, the CDR3 is TGTGCCAGCAGTTCCCAACAGGGCGTCTCCGGCTACACCTTC. It specifies CASSSQQGVSGYTF.

This clone was seen a few times. The J gene is TRBJ2-3, the V gene TRBV7-8, with 8 positions matching TRBD2. CDR1 is SGHVS and CDR2 is FQNEAQ in the germline V gene. V trimming: 5 bases; J trimming: 0 bases; junction bases outside the gene matches: 4. The CDR3 is 15 residues long. DNA for the CDR3: TGTGCCAGCAGCAGGCGGGGGGATAGCACAGATACGCAGTATTTT. Translation gives CASSRRGDSTDTQYF.

This clone was observed a few times. The genes are TRBV2 and TRBJ1-5; D possibly corresponds to TRBD1 (5 bases). CDR1 and CDR2 (germline): SNHLY, FYNNEI. CDR3 length: 13 residues. V was shortened by 5 bases and J by 6 bases, with 11 bases between the two germline ends. The DNA for the CDR3 is TGTGCCAGCAGTTCAGGGTATGGTCAGCCCCAGCATTTT. It translates to CASSSGYGQPQHF.

V is TRBV6-2 or TRBV6-3 and J is TRBJ1-1; D possibly corresponds to TRBD1 (6 bases). The V gene's germline CDR1 is MNHEY and CDR2 SVGEGT. The CDR3 contains 13 residues. With 6 bases removed from V and 7 bases from J, the gap between germline ends came to 15 bases. The CDR3 is CASSPQGKIEAFF. The CDR3, as DNA: TGTGCCAGCAGCCCCCAGGGGAAGATTGAAGCTTTCTTT.

The chain uses TRBV5-4 and TRBJ2-3; 14 positions match TRBD2. The CDR3 sequence is 18 residues long. The germline V gene has CDR1 SGHNT and CDR2 YYREEE (reference sequence). J was trimmed by 0 bases and V by 2 bases; bases with no gene match: 5. CDR3 amino acids: CASSFKTSGGDSTDTQYF. CDR3 in DNA: TGTGCCAGCAGCTTTAAGACTAGCGGGGGGGATAGCACAGATACGCAGTATTTT.

This chain connects TRBV7-9 to TRBJ2-1; 12 bases map to TRBD2. CDR3 length: 15 residues. Germline assignment: CDR1 SEHNR and CDR2 FQNEAQ (reference sequence). The V gene end was trimmed by 5 bases and the J gene end by 8 bases; junction bases not matched to a gene: 7. The CDR3 loop reads CASSTRLAGVDEQFF. CDR3 DNA: TGTGCCAGCAGCACCCGACTAGCGGGGGTGGATGAGCAGTTCTTC. The full variable domain, with the rest looked up from reference TRBV7-9 and TRBJ2-1, is DTGVSQNPRHKITKRGQNVTFRCDPISEHNRLYWYRQTLGQGPEFLTYFQNEAQLEKSRLLSDRFSAERPKGSFSTLEIQRTEQGDSAMYLCASSTRLAGVDEQFFGPGTRLTVL.